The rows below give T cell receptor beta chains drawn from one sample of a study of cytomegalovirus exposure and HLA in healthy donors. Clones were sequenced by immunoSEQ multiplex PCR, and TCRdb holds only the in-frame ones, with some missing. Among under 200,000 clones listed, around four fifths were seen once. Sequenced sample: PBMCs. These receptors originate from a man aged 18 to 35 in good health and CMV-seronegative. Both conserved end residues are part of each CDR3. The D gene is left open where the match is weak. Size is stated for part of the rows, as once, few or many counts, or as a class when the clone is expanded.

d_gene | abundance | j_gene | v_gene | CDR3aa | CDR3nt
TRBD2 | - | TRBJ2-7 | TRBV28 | CASSSAGTSLTTEQYF | TGTGCCAGCAGTTCTGCCGGGACTAGCTTAACTACGGAGCAGTACTTC
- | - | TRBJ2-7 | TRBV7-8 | CASSLLRGEQYF | TGTGCCAGCAGCTTACTTAGGGGCGAGCAGTACTTC
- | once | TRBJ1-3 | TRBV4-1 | CASSRDRVSGNTIYF | TGCGCCAGCAGCCGAGACCGAGTCTCTGGAAACACCATATATTTT
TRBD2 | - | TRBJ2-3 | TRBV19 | CASSIIRGETDTQYF | TGTGCCAGTAGTATTATCCGGGGGGAAACAGATACGCAGTATTTT
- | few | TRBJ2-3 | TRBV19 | CASSLPRPDTQYF | TGTGCCAGTAGTCTCCCTAGACCAGATACGCAGTATTTT
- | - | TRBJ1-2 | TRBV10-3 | CAISESLLRMDNYGYTF | TGTGCCATCAGTGAGTCCCTGCTCAGGATGGATAACTATGGCTACACCTTC
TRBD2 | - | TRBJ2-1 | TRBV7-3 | CASSFLAGGLNEQFF | TGTGCCAGCAGCTTTTTAGCGGGGGGCCTCAATGAGCAGTTCTTC
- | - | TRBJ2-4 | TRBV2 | CASSGNPPAGNIQYF | TGTGCCAGCAGTGGAAACCCCCCGGCAGGGAACATTCAGTACTTC
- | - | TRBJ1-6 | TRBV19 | CASNAGANSPLHF | TGTGCCAGTAACGCAGGGGCTAATTCACCCCTCCACTTT
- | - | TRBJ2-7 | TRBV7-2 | CASSRQTPEQYF | TGTGCCAGCAGCCGACAGACGCCCGAGCAGTACTTC
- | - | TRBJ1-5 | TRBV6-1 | CASSSGQPQHF | TGTGCCAGCAGTTCCGGTCAGCCCCAGCATTTT
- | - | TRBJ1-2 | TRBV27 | CASSTLGGAGGYTF | TGTGCCAGCAGTACTTTGGGGGGGGCCGGGGGCTACACCTTC
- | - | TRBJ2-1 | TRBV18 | CASSPPGPGMTEQFF | TGTGCCAGCTCACCACCGGGCCCGGGGATGACTGAGCAGTTCTTC
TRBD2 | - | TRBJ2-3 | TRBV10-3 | CAISMERERSTDTQYF | TGTGCCATCAGTATGGAGCGGGAGAGAAGCACAGATACGCAGTATTTT
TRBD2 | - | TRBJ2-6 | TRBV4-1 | CASSQDPPILAGGPSGANVLTF | TGCGCCAGCAGCCAAGATCCTCCGATACTAGCGGGAGGGCCCTCTGGGGCCAACGTCCTGACTTTC
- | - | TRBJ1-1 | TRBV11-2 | CASSLRTGNSNTEAFF | TGTGCCAGCAGCTTAAGAACCGGGAACTCGAACACTGAAGCTTTCTTT
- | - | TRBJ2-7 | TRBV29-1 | CSVEFRDVSYEQYF | TGCAGCGTTGAGTTCAGGGATGTGTCCTACGAGCAGTACTTC
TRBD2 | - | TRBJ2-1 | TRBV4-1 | CASSRTGLAGIEQFF | TGCGCCAGCAGCCGAACGGGACTAGCGGGAATTGAGCAGTTCTTC
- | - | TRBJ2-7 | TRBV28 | CASRPAGLYEQYF | TGTGCCAGCCGACCGGCGGGACTCTACGAGCAGTACTTC
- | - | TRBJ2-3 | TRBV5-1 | CASSLGEADTQYF | TGCGCCAGCAGCCTAGGGGAAGCAGATACGCAGTATTTT
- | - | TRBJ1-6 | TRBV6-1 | CASSVQGFENSPLHF | TGTGCCAGCAGTGTGCAGGGGTTCGAAAATTCACCCCTCCACTTT
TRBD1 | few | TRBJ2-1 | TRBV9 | CASSVGGTDEQFF | TGTGCCAGCAGCGTAGGGGGGACAGATGAGCAGTTCTTC
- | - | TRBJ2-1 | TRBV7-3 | CASSLNPRDEQFF | TGTGCCAGCAGCTTAAATCCGCGCGATGAGCAGTTCTTC
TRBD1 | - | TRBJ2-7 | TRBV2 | CARGVEGAYEQYF | TGTGCCAGAGGTGTAGAGGGGGCATACGAGCAGTACTTC
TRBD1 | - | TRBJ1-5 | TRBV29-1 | CSVLTGGDLSNQPQHF | TGCAGCGTTCTTACAGGGGGCGATTTAAGCAATCAGCCCCAGCATTTT
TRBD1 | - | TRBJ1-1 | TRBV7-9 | CASSFRGPETEAFF | TGTGCCAGCAGCTTTAGGGGGCCGGAGACTGAAGCTTTCTTT
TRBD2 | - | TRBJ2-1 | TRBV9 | CASSVEYPSGSSFNEQFF | TGTGCCAGCAGCGTAGAGTACCCTAGCGGGAGCTCCTTTAATGAGCAGTTCTTC
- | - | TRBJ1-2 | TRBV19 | CASRPTMGAGYGYTF | TGTGCCAGTAGACCCACGATGGGGGCTGGCTATGGCTACACCTTC
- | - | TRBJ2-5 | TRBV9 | CASSVGFGQQETQYF | TGTGCCAGCAGCGTAGGTTTTGGACAGCAAGAGACCCAGTACTTC
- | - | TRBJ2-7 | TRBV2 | CASSREGTGYEQYF | TGTGCCAGCAGCCGCGAGGGGACTGGGTACGAGCAGTACTTC
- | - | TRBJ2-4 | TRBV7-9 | CASSLRGEAKNIQYF | TGTGCCAGCAGCTTAAGGGGCGAAGCCAAAAACATTCAGTACTTC
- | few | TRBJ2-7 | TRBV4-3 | CASSQAQREGALTYEQYF | TGCGCCAGCAGCCAAGCCCAGAGGGAAGGCGCCCTAACCTACGAGCAGTACTTC
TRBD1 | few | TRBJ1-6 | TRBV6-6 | CASSQGQGVYSPLHF | TGTGCCAGCAGTCAGGGACAGGGGGTATATTCACCCCTCCACTTT
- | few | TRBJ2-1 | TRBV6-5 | CASKSSGGSNEQFF | TGTGCCAGCAAATCGTCCGGGGGTTCGAATGAGCAGTTCTTC
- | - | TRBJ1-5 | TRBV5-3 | CARSSTRQLHGNQPQHF | TGTGCCAGAAGCTCTACAAGACAGCTACATGGCAATCAGCCCCAGCATTTT
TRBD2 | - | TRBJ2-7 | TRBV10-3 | CAISEASGREDYEQYF | TGTGCCATCAGTGAGGCCTCGGGGCGGGAGGACTACGAGCAGTACTTC
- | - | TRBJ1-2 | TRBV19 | CASTLLRGSGYTF | TGTGCCAGTACCCTCCTTCGGGGTAGTGGCTACACCTTC
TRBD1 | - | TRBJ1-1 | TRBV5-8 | CASNRGQLNTEAFF | TGTGCCAGCAACCGGGGACAGCTTAACACTGAAGCTTTCTTT